Following are 25 T cell receptor beta chains from one sample sequenced in a study of graft-versus-host responses after intestinal transplantation. The culture paired around 200,000 irradiated violet-dye-labeled stimulators with around 200,000 CFSE-labeled responders. Method: immunoSEQ multiplex PCR; TCRdb's copy keeps in-frame clones and lacks some. The top ten clones hold roughly 9.2% of a sample with tens of thousands of clones, 33% of them seen once. Sequences were derived from alloreactive CD8+ T cells from a mixed lymphocyte reaction culture, sampled before intestinal transplant. Subset noted: CFSE-low proliferating T cells sorted from roughly six-day pre-transplant mixed lymphocyte reaction (GvH or HvG direction). These receptors all come from a human patient who received an intestinal transplant.

CDR3 in amino acids: CASSKDISEAGGPSVNEQFF. The CDR3 DNA sequence: TGTGCCAGCAGCAAAGATATATCTGAGGCGGGGGGGCCCTCAGTCAATGAGCAGTTCTTC. The chain joins TRBV21-1 to TRBJ2-1; TRBD2 reflects the table's D call only, with no check against the DNA. TRBV21-1 is a pseudogene segment. The CDR3 contains 20 residues.

This chain joins TRBV13 and TRBJ1-4; 10 bases map to TRBD1. With 3 bases clipped from V and 7 bases from J, the junction kept 2 bases outside the gene matches. CDR1 is PRHDT, CDR2 FYEKMQ, per germline (reference sequence). This CDR3 is 14 amino acids long. CDR3 sequence reads: CASSFGTGVEKLFF. CDR3 DNA sequence: TGTGCCAGCAGCTTTGGGACAGGGGTTGAAAAACTGTTTTTT.

The genes are TRBV5-5 and TRBJ2-7, with D perhaps TRBD1 or TRBD2 (5 bases each). Germline-derived CDR1 and CDR2 are SGHKS and YYEKEE (reference sequence). Trimming stripped 2 bases from V and 7 bases from J, with 13 bases between. The CDR3 covers 13 residues. The CDR3 DNA is TGTGCCAGCAGCTTAGGGACCCCCGGAGAGCAGTACTTC. As protein: CASSLGTPGEQYF.

The rearrangement uses TRBV2 and TRBJ1-2; 7 nucleotides align to TRBD1. The CDR3 is 13 residues long. With V trimmed by 6 bases and J by 6 bases, 7 bases remained unmatched. Germline V gene lookup returns CDR1 SNHLY and CDR2 FYNNEI. CDR3 sequence (DNA): TGTGCCAGCAGGGAACCTCAGGGGGATGGCTACACCTTC. Translation: CASREPQGDGYTF.

Only a few counts were recorded for this clone. The chain has TRBV5-6 and TRBJ2-3; no clear D. Trimming left V 2 bases short and J 2 bases short, with 0 bases between. The CDR3 totals 11 residues. Germline values: CDR1 SGHDT, CDR2 YYEEEE. The CDR3: CASSFTDTQYF. Here the CDR3 DNA reads TGTGCCAGCAGCTTCACAGATACGCAGTATTTT.

This sequence joins TRBV5-5 and TRBJ2-7; D might be TRBD2 (6 bases). Trimming pared 4 bases from V and 2 bases from J, leaving 13 bases between. This CDR3 spans 14 amino acids. Germline values: CDR1 SGHKS, CDR2 YYEKEE (reference sequence). This chain's CDR3 is CASSPGAGPYEQYF. In DNA, the CDR3 is TGTGCCAGCAGCCCGGGAGCGGGCCCCTACGAGCAGTACTTC.

The chain carries TRBV5-6 and TRBJ2-1, with D possibly being TRBD2 (6 bases). The V end was cut by 3 bases, the J end by 7 bases, with 8 bases between. Germline lookup yields CDR1 SGHDT and CDR2 YYEEEE. The CDR3 sequence is 12 residues long. The DNA for the CDR3 is TGTGCCAGCAGCTGGGGGGATAATGAGCAGTTCTTC. It codes for CASSWGDNEQFF.

The chain employs TRBV7-9 and TRBJ2-2; 8 bases agree with TRBD1. In germline, CDR1 is SEHNR, CDR2 FQNEAQ (reference sequence). Germline trimming cut 4 bases from V and 3 bases from J; bases unmatched to any gene: 7. The length of the CDR3 is 16 residues. DNA of the CDR3: TGTGCCAGCAGCTCTTCACCACAGGGGGACACCGGGGAGCTGTTTTTT. Its translation is CASSSSPQGDTGELFF.

The chain recombines TRBV29-1 with TRBJ2-3; possibly TRBD2 for D (7 bases). Looked up from germline, CDR1 is SQVTM and CDR2 is ANQGSEA. V lost 7 bases and J lost 4, with 30 bases in between. CDR3 length: 18 amino acids. CDR3 nucleotides: TGCAGCGGGACCTGGGGGCTAGCGGATAAAGGGTGGGCAGATACGCAGTATTTT. This translates into CSGTWGLADKGWADTQYF.

This clone was seen only a few times. The rearrangement uses TRBV29-1 and TRBJ2-5, with D perhaps being TRBD1 or TRBD2 (5 bases each). This CDR3 contains 15 residues. Per germline, CDR1 SQVTM and CDR2 ANQGSEA. Trimming stripped 4 bases from V and 4 bases from J, with 19 bases between. The CDR3 region has the DNA TGCAGCGTTGTGGGGGTGGACAACGATGGAGAGACCCAGTACTTC. Translating gives CSVVGVDNDGETQYF.

This clone was detected only a few times. This chain uses TRBV7-9 with TRBJ1-1; TRBD1 matches at 9 bases. The CDR3 extends over 15 amino acids. In germline, CDR1 is SEHNR, CDR2 FQNEAQ (reference sequence). With 2 bases clipped from V and 4 bases from J, the junction kept 5 bases outside the gene matches. DNA of the CDR3: TGTGCCAGCAGCTTATCCGGGACAGGGATCACTGAAGCTTTCTTT. Its protein is CASSLSGTGITEAFF.

The rearrangement links TRBV2 to TRBJ2-3; D is undetermined. The CDR3 sequence is 16 residues long. V lost 2 bases and J lost 5, with 17 bases in between. Germline V CDR1 and CDR2: SNHLY, FYNNEI. CDR3 in DNA: TGTGCCAGCAGTGAATGGTTAGCCCCTGGCGAAGATACGCAGTATTTT. It yields the protein CASSEWLAPGEDTQYF.

This clone turned up a few times. The rearrangement joins TRBV7-6 to TRBJ2-7, with TRBD2 matching over 9 bases. The CDR3 is 15 amino acids. CDR1 and CDR2 (germline): SGHVS, FNYEAQ. V shed 5 bases, J shed 5 bases, and the junction held 10 bases outside the gene matches. In nucleotides, the CDR3 is TGTGCCAGCAGCCTAATCGCGGGGGGGGGCCACGAGCAGTACTTC. Encoded protein: CASSLIAGGGHEQYF.

V and J are TRBV27 and TRBJ2-3; 16 nucleotides agree with TRBD2. CDR3 length: 17 residues. V shed 6 bases, J shed 4 bases, and the junction held 7 bases outside the gene matches. CDR1 and CDR2 from the germline V gene are MNHEY and SMNVEV (reference sequence). CDR3 in amino acids: CASSPGTSGRVADTQYF. CDR3 bases: TGTGCCAGCAGCCCCGGGACTAGCGGGAGGGTTGCAGATACGCAGTATTTT.

This clone was found a few times. The chain uses TRBV5-1 and TRBJ2-5, with D possibly matching TRBD2 (6 bases). Looked up from germline, CDR1 is SGHRS and CDR2 is YFSETQ. The length of the CDR3 is 16 residues. V gave up 4 bases and J gave up 1 base, with 17 bases separating them. CDR3 bases: TGCGCCAGCAGCGGTGGGATAGGGGAGGCCCAAGAGACCCAGTACTTC. Its protein product is CASSGGIGEAQETQYF.

The V gene is TRBV7-7, the J gene TRBJ2-3; D tentatively reads TRBD1 or TRBD2 (5 bases each). CDR3 size: 15 residues. Germline lookup yields CDR1 SSHAT and CDR2 FNYEAQ (reference sequence). V was trimmed by 5 bases and J by 3 bases, leaving 15 bases between them. This chain's CDR3 is CASSTGATGTDTQYF. The DNA for the CDR3 is TGTGCCAGCAGCACCGGGGCAACGGGAACAGATACGCAGTATTTT.

In nucleotides, the CDR3 is TGTGCCAGCAGTTCCGGGTGGGGGACTGAAGCTTTCTTT. This codes for CASSSGWGTEAFF. The genes are TRBV27 and TRBJ1-1; TRBD1 might be the D (5 bases). Trimming stripped 4 bases from V and 5 bases from J, with 11 bases between. The V gene's germline CDR1 is MNHEY and CDR2 SMNVEV (reference sequence). This CDR3 has 13 amino acids.

By share, this clone ranks as medium-sized. V is TRBV27 and J is TRBJ1-1; 12 bases fit TRBD1. This CDR3 has 15 amino acids. V lost 5 bases to trimming and J lost 6 bases; unmatched junction nucleotides: 7. CDR1 MNHEY and CDR2 SMNVEV come from the germline V gene (reference sequence). CDR3 DNA sequence: TGTGCCAGCAGTCTTGGGACAGGGGGCAACGCTGAAGCTTTCTTT. This encodes CASSLGTGGNAEAFF.

In its sample, this clone is medium-sized. CDR3 loop: CASSQGGPRLQGEQYF. The CDR3 DNA is TGCGCCAGCAGTCAGGGTGGGCCCCGACTTCAGGGTGAGCAGTACTTC. This chain joins TRBV5-1 and TRBJ2-7; tentatively, D is TRBD1 (5 bases). V was shortened by 5 bases and J by 7 bases, with 25 bases between the two germline ends. The CDR3 has 16 residues. Germline CDR1 and CDR2: SGHRS and YFSETQ. The complete variable domain, with remaining parts taken from reference TRBV5-1 and TRBJ2-7, reads KAGVTQTPRYLIKTRGQQVTLSCSPISGHRSVSWYQQTPGQGLQFLFEYFSETQRNKGNFPGRFSGRQFSNSRSEMNVSTLELGDSALYLCASSQGGPRLQGEQYFGPGTRLTVT.

This clone occurred once. The rearrangement joins TRBV6-5 to TRBJ2-7; TRBD2 matches at 9 bases. Germline CDR1 MNHEY, CDR2 SVGAGI. CDR3 size: 15 residues. After removal of 2 bases from V and 3 bases from J, the junction contained 5 bases not matched to a gene. DNA for the CDR3: TGTGCCAGCAGTTACCGTAGCGGGGGTGTCTACGAGCAGTACTTC. Amino acids: CASSYRSGGVYEQYF.

The chain employs TRBV19 and TRBJ1-3; D remains unclear. The length of the CDR3 is 15 residues. Trimming took 3 bases from V and 0 from J, leaving 9 bases between them. The V gene's germline CDR1 is LNHDA and CDR2 SQIVND (reference sequence). The CDR3, as DNA: TGTGCCAGTAGTATGAGCGTAACCTCTGGAAACACCATATATTTT. It translates to CASSMSVTSGNTIYF.

The J gene is TRBJ1-1, the V gene TRBV4-1, with D perhaps TRBD1 (5 bases). Germline V CDR1 and CDR2: MGHRA, YSYEKL. Trimming left V 1 base short and J 3 bases short, with 6 bases between. The CDR3 spans 13 residues. This chain's CDR3 is CASSQAGYTEAFF. CDR3 coding DNA: TGCGCCAGCAGCCAAGCAGGGTACACTGAAGCTTTCTTT.

This clone is categorized as medium-sized (0.01 to 0.1%). The chain has TRBV7-9 and TRBJ2-7; D remains unclear. This CDR3 contains 11 residues. V was trimmed by 7 bases and J by 2 bases, leaving 6 bases between them. CDR1 SEHNR and CDR2 FQNEAQ come from the germline V gene (reference sequence). The CDR3 DNA is TGTGCCAGCACCAATACCTACGAGCAGTACTTC. Its protein is CASTNTYEQYF. The variable domain in full, completed from reference TRBV7-9 and TRBJ2-7, reads DTGVSQNPRHKITKRGQNVTFRCDPISEHNRLYWYRQTLGQGPEFLTYFQNEAQLEKSRLLSDRFSAERPKGSFSTLEIQRTEQGDSAMYLCASTNTYEQYFGPGTRLTVT.

The chain joins TRBV5-5 to TRBJ2-1; D remains unclear. CDR3 size: 15 residues. V lost 2 bases to trimming and J lost 14 bases, with 23 bases between them. Germline V CDR1 and CDR2: SGHKS, YYEKEE (reference sequence). The CDR3 DNA reads as TGTGCCAGCAGCTTAACAAGGTCCCCCTTTGTTCTGGAGTTCTTC. Protein: CASSLTRSPFVLEFF.

This chain links TRBV9 with TRBJ2-5; no reliable D call. The V gene's germline CDR1 is SGDLS and CDR2 YYNGEE. Trimming stripped 3 bases from V and 1 base from J, with 10 bases between. The CDR3 runs to 14 residues. The CDR3 here is CASSADGIQETQYF. CDR3 nucleotide sequence: TGTGCCAGCAGCGCGGACGGAATCCAAGAGACCCAGTACTTC. Filled out from reference TRBV9 and TRBJ2-5, the complete variable domain reads DSGVTQTPKHLITATGQRVTLRCSPRSGDLSVYWYQQSLDQGLQFLIQYYNGEERAKGNILERFSAQQFPDLHSELNLSSLELGDSALYFCASSADGIQETQYFGPGTRLLVL.